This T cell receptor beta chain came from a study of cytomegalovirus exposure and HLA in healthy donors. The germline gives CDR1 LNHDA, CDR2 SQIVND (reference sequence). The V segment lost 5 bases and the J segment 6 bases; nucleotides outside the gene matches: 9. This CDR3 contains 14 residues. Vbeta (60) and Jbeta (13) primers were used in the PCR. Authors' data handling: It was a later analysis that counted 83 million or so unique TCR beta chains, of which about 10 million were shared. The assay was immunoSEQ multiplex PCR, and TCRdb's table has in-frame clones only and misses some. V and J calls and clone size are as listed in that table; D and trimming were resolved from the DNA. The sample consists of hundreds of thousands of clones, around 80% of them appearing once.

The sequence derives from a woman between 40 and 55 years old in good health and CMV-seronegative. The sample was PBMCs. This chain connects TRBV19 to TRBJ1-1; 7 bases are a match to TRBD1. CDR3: CASSAGQVVAEAFF. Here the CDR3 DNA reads TGTGCCAGTAGTGCCGGACAGGTGGTAGCTGAAGCTTTCTTT.